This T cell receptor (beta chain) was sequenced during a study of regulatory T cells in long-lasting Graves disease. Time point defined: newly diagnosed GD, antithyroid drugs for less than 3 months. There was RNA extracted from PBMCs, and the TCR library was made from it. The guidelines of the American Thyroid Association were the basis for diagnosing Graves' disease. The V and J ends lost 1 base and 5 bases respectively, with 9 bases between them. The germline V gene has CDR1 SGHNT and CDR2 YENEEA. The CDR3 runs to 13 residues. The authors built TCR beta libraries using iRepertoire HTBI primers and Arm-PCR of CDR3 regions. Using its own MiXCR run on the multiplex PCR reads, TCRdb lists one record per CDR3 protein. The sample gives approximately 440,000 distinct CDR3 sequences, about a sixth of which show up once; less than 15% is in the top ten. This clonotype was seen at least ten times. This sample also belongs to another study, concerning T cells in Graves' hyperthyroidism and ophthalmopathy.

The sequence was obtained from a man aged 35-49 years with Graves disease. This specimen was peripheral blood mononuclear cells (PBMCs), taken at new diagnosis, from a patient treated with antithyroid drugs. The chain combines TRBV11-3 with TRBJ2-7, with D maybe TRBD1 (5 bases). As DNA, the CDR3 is TGTGCCAGCAGCTTAGCTGGGGCCCACGAGCAGTACTTC. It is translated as CASSLAGAHEQYF.